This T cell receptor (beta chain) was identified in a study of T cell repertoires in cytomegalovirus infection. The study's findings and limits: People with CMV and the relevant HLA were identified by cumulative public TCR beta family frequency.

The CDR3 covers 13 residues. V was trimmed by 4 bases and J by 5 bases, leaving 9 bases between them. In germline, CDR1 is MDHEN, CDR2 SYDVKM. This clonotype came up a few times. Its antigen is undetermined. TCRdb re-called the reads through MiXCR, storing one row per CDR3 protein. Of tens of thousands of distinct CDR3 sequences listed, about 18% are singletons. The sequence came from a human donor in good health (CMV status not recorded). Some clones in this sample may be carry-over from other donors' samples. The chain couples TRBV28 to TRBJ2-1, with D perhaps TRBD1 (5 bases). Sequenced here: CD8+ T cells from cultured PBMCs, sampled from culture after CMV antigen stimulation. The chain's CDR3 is CASSYLRDNEQFF. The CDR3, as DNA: TGTGCCAGCAGTTACCTCAGGGACAATGAGCAGTTCTTC. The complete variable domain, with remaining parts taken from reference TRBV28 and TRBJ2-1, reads DVKVTQSSRYLVKRTGEKVFLECVQDMDHENMFWYRQDPGLGLRLIYFSYDVKMKEKGDIPEGYSVSREKKERFSLILESASTNQTSMYLCASSYLRDNEQFFGPGTRLTVL.